The entry below gives a single TCR beta chain sequence along with its context. How the authors handled the data: Nucleated cell counts were estimated from reference gene primer amplification. The data were produced by immunoSEQ multiplex PCR, yet TCRdb's version contains in-frame clones alone and is incomplete. V and J calls and clone size are as listed in that table; D and trimming were resolved from the DNA. The sample shows 300,000 to 350,000 clones, 90% of them seen only once. V was clipped by 1 base and J by 2 bases; unmatched bases: 4. The germline CDR1 and CDR2 sequences are SGHTA and FQGTGA. CDR3 length equals 15 residues. The data are from a study of blood T cell repertoires in COVID-19. Study background: The study drew acute and convalescent COVID-19 samples from the United States, Italy and Spain.

Individuals aged roughly 18 to 95 years were recruited from approximately 24 US areas. The study assigned cohorts using participant-reported clinical history. The receptor's source is a woman aged 18-29 years with acute COVID-19. The chain uses TRBV7-3 and TRBJ2-7; 8 bases map to TRBD2. The sample consisted of PBMCs or T cells enriched from blood (not recorded which). CDR3 bases: TGTGCCAGCAGCTTAAAGAGCGGGAGCACCTACGAGCAGTACTTC. Encoded protein: CASSLKSGSTYEQYF.